The rows below give T cell receptor beta chains drawn from one sample of a study of blood T cell repertoires in COVID-19. Data came from immunoSEQ multiplex PCR; TCRdb stores just in-frame clones and leaves some out. The repertoire has around 56,000 clones, about 89% of them found once; the top ten carry about 6.9%. The sample was peripheral blood. The receptor set was obtained from a man aged 55-75 years with active or convalescent COVID-19. The CDR3 runs from the conserved cysteine through the conserved F or W. Each record gives: V gene, D gene, clone size, J gene, CDR3 DNA, CDR3 protein. D genes are given only for firm matches. Clone size, where shown, is once, few, many, or a class for clones that have expanded.

TRBV18	TRBD1	many	TRBJ2-7	TGTGCCAGCTCGCGACAGGGGGCTCAGGACGAGCAGTACTTC	CASSRQGAQDEQYF
TRBV30	NA	few	TRBJ2-2	TGTGCCTGGAGGCGTCCCGGGGAGCTGTTTTTT	CAWRRPGELFF
TRBV27	NA	NA	TRBJ2-2	TGTGCCAGCAGTTCCGGGAGAGACACCGGGGAGCTGTTTTTT	CASSSGRDTGELFF
TRBV3-1/TRBV3-2	TRBD1	NA	TRBJ1-1	TGTGCCAGCAGCCAAGATCTGACAGGGGGCTTGAACACTGAAGCTTTCTTT	CASSQDLTGGLNTEAFF
TRBV5-4	NA	NA	TRBJ2-7	TGTGCCAGCAGCTTGCCGTCTTTAGGGGTGTCCTACGAGCAGTACTTC	CASSLPSLGVSYEQYF
TRBV2	TRBD1	NA	TRBJ2-3	TGTGCCAGAACCCTCGGGACAGGGGGTACAGATACGCAGTATTTT	CARTLGTGGTDTQYF
TRBV27	TRBD1	once	TRBJ1-5	TGTGCCAGCAGTCCCTTGGACAGGGGAGCGAATCAGCCCCAGCATTTT	CASSPLDRGANQPQHF
TRBV6-5	NA	once	TRBJ1-5	TGTGCCAGCACCGCCCGCGGCGTCCACAATCAGCCCCAGCATTTT	CASTARGVHNQPQHF
TRBV7-7	NA	NA	TRBJ1-1	TGTGCCAGCAGAAAGCGCAGGGTCGGCAGTAACACTGAAGCTTTCTTT	CASRKRRVGSNTEAFF
TRBV7-9	TRBD1	NA	TRBJ1-4	TGTGCCAGCAGCTTAGCAGCAAGGGGGCGGACTAATGAAAAACTGTTTTTT	CASSLAARGRTNEKLFF
TRBV5-5	TRBD1	NA	TRBJ1-4	TGTGCCAGCAGCTTGAGGCCGACAGGGTCTGAAAAACTGTTTTTT	CASSLRPTGSEKLFF
TRBV5-1	NA	NA	TRBJ2-1	TGCGCCAGCAGCTCGGAGGGAGGCGGGTCCCCTTACAATGAGCAGTTCTTC	CASSSEGGGSPYNEQFF
TRBV3-1/TRBV3-2	TRBD1	NA	TRBJ1-2	TGTGCCAGCAGCCCGCCTAGAGGGGGCATGAATGGCTACACCTTC	CASSPPRGGMNGYTF
TRBV19	TRBD1	NA	TRBJ2-2	TGTGCCAGTAAATCGCAGGGGGCAAACACCGGGGAGCTGTTTTTT	CASKSQGANTGELFF
TRBV18	NA	NA	TRBJ1-2	TGTGCCAGCTCACGACAGGAATACGGCTATGGCTACACCTTC	CASSRQEYGYGYTF
TRBV7-6	TRBD1	NA	TRBJ1-1	TGTGCCAGCAGCCCCTGGACAGGGGCTGGGAGCACTGAAGCTTTCTTT	CASSPWTGAGSTEAFF
TRBV5-1	NA	NA	TRBJ1-5	TGCGCCAGCAGCTTAGCGGGTAGCAATCAGCCCCAGCATTTT	CASSLAGSNQPQHF
TRBV19	TRBD1	once	TRBJ2-1	TGTGCCAGTAGGAATCTTCGACAGGGCCCGTACAATGAGCAGTTCTTC	CASRNLRQGPYNEQFF
TRBV10-1	TRBD2	NA	TRBJ2-5	TGCGCCAGCAGTGCCCGAGCGGGAGCGACCCAGTACTTC	CASSARAGATQYF
TRBV28	TRBD1	NA	TRBJ2-1	TGTGCCAGCACAGCCTCAGGGACAGAGTCCTACAATGAGCAGTTCTTC	CASTASGTESYNEQFF
TRBV7-2	NA	NA	TRBJ2-2	TGTGCCAGCAGCTTAAGACCCCTAGGGGTAACCGGGGAGCTGTTTTTT	CASSLRPLGVTGELFF
TRBV28	NA	NA	TRBJ2-3	TGTGCCAGCGGGCTGGAAGGGAGGACAGATACGCAGTATTTT	CASGLEGRTDTQYF
TRBV5-8	NA	NA	TRBJ1-1	TGTGCCAGCAGCTTGAGGAGGGATCTATGGACTGAAGCTTTCTTT	CASSLRRDLWTEAFF
TRBV5-5	NA	NA	TRBJ2-7	TGTGCCAGCAGCTTCCCGACACATCACTACGAGCAGTACTTC	CASSFPTHHYEQYF
TRBV7-2	TRBD1	NA	TRBJ2-3	TGTGCCAGCAGCCGGGACAGGGCCACAGATACGCAGTATTTT	CASSRDRATDTQYF
TRBV29-1	NA	once	TRBJ1-3	TGCAGCGTCTCCGGGACATTGAGCTCTGGAAACACCATATATTTT	CSVSGTLSSGNTIYF
TRBV20-1	NA	NA	TRBJ1-1	TGCAGTGCAGAGGGGGTGAATGAAGCTTTCTTT	CSAEGVNEAFF
TRBV5-1	NA	NA	TRBJ2-2	TGCGCCAGCAGGTCAACAGGGAGTACCGGGGAGCTGTTTTTT	CASRSTGSTGELFF
TRBV4-1	NA	NA	TRBJ1-5	TGCGCCAGCAGCCAAGATCTATTTGGACTAGGGTCGGGTCAGCCCCAGCATTTT	CASSQDLFGLGSGQPQHF
TRBV30	TRBD2	once	TRBJ2-5	TGTGCCTGGCTAGCGGGAGGGCACCAAGAGACCCAGTACTTC	CAWLAGGHQETQYF
TRBV28	NA	NA	TRBJ1-5	TGTGCCAGCACCCAAGGGGGGGGGAATCAGCCCCAGCATTTT	CASTQGGGNQPQHF
TRBV6-6	TRBD1	NA	TRBJ2-2	TGTGCCACTCTCCTGGGACAGGGAAGCACCGGGGAGCTGTTTTTT	CATLLGQGSTGELFF
TRBV28	NA	NA	TRBJ1-1	TGTGCCAGCAGACCGTCTACAGGGCAGAACACTGAAGCTTTCTTT	CASRPSTGQNTEAFF
TRBV19	TRBD1	NA	TRBJ2-1	TGTGCCAGTAGTATAGACAGGGGGAACAATGAGCAGTTCTTC	CASSIDRGNNEQFF
TRBV18	NA	NA	TRBJ1-4	TGTGCCAGCTCGGCCCTTAGACAGACCCCGACGACAACTAATGAAAAACTGTTTTTT	CASSALRQTPTTTNEKLFF